This T cell receptor (beta chain) was documented in a study of radiotherapy plus CTLA-4 blockade in lung cancer. Patients with chemo-refractory metastatic non-small-cell lung cancer received focal radiation plus CTLA-4 blockade with ipilimumab. V trimming: 0 bases; J trimming: 2 bases; junction bases outside the gene matches: 5. Germline-derived CDR1 and CDR2 are SGHRS and YFSETQ. This CDR3 contains 16 residues. Some clones are missing from TCRdb's copy, which holds only in-frame ones; the method was immunoSEQ multiplex PCR. The sample has some 73,000 clones, 84% seen once. The TCR sequence derives from a human donor with non-small cell lung cancer who had stable disease on radiotherapy plus ipilimumab. The chain recombines TRBV5-1 with TRBJ2-3; 8 bases line up with TRBD1. The sequenced sample was peripheral blood, obtained from a patient treated with radiotherapy plus ipilimumab. The CDR3 reads CASSLDGTGYTDTQYF. CDR3 nucleotides: TGCGCCAGCAGCTTGGATGGGACAGGTTACACAGATACGCAGTATTTT.